These 17 T cell receptor beta chains originate from one sample sequenced in a study of T cell changes during pregnancy in multiple sclerosis. Clones were read by immunoSEQ multiplex PCR, and TCRdb kept only the in-frame ones, dropping some. The profile shows under 90,000 clones, 90% to 95% of them singletons. Here the sequenced sample was peripheral blood, taken in the second trimester of pregnancy. The receptors originated from a female donor in good health, enrolled as a control in a pregnancy study.

The genes are TRBV4-2 and TRBJ1-2, with D hard to call. V was pared by 0 bases and J by 8 bases, with 10 bases between. This CDR3 is built from 13 residues. Germline CDR1 LGHNA, CDR2 YNFKEQ. The CDR3 sequence: CASSQDGSRGYTF. The CDR3 DNA follows: TGTGCCAGCAGCCAAGATGGGTCGAGGGGCTACACCTTC.

This chain joins TRBV28 and TRBJ2-7, with TRBD1 matching 8 bases. The germline gives CDR1 MDHEN, CDR2 SYDVKM. This CDR3 has 17 amino acids. V gave up 5 bases and J gave up 2 bases; unmatched junction bases: 14. The CDR3 sequence is CASSPTTPGGLTYEQYF. As DNA, the CDR3 is TGTGCCAGCAGTCCAACCACCCCAGGGGGCCTCACCTACGAGCAGTACTTC.

The chain carries TRBV19 and TRBJ1-5, with D possibly TRBD1 on 6 matching bases. The CDR3 sequence is 15 residues long. Per germline, CDR1 LNHDA and CDR2 SQIVND (reference sequence). Trimming took off 5 bases at V and 4 bases at J, with 15 bases between the two ends. The DNA of the CDR3 is TGTGCCAGTAGTGTAACCGGGACACAGAATCAGCCCCAGCATTTT. Its translation is CASSVTGTQNQPQHF.

The sample holds one count of this clone. The V and J genes are TRBV7-2 and TRBJ2-7; 11 nucleotides agree with TRBD2. CDR3 length: 13 residues. Losses at the gene ends were 5 bases for V and 11 bases for J; bases not matched to a gene: 8. CDR1 is SGHTA and CDR2 is FQGNSA in the germline V gene. The CDR3 nucleotides read TGTGCCAGCAGCCCCGGGACTAGCGGCAAGGAGTACTTC. It yields the protein CASSPGTSGKEYF.

V gene TRBV5-8 combines with J gene TRBJ1-5; D remains unclear. This CDR3 is built from 13 residues. V was trimmed by 0 bases and J by 7 bases, leaving 8 bases between them. CDR1 is SGHTS and CDR2 is YDEGEE in the germline V gene. CDR3 residues: CASSLALLQPQHF. The CDR3 region has the DNA TGTGCCAGCAGCTTGGCCCTACTCCAGCCCCAGCATTTT.

This chain links TRBV13 with TRBJ2-5; the match to TRBD2 covers 8 bases. Germline CDR1 reads PRHDT; CDR2 reads FYEKMQ (reference sequence). V was pared by 1 base and J by 3 bases, with 7 bases of the junction left unmatched. The CDR3 is 16 amino acids. The CDR3 loop is CASSLVSGRSEETQYF. CDR3 sequence (DNA): TGTGCCAGCAGCTTAGTGAGCGGGAGATCGGAAGAGACCCAGTACTTC.

The V and J genes are TRBV4-1 and TRBJ2-5, with TRBD2 matching over 8 bases. Germline lookup yields CDR1 MGHRA and CDR2 YSYEKL. The CDR3 has 13 amino acids. The V gene end was trimmed by 5 bases and the J gene end by 5 bases; junction bases not matched to a gene: 4. This CDR3 reads CASSRSGGETQYF. For the CDR3, the DNA is TGCGCCAGCAGCAGGTCGGGAGGGGAGACCCAGTACTTC.

V and J are TRBV7-2 and TRBJ2-3; D gene ambiguous. This CDR3 comprises 15 residues. Germline V gene data show CDR1 as SGHTA and CDR2 as FQGNSA. V dropped 2 bases and J dropped 0 bases, with 9 bases sitting between them. In nucleotides, the CDR3 is TGTGCCAGCAGCTTATTGGCTCAAAGCACAGATACGCAGTATTTT. Translated: CASSLLAQSTDTQYF.

CDR3 amino acids: CASSPPGGGEKLFF. Written as DNA, the CDR3 is TGCGCCAGCAGCCCCCCGGGGGGGGGAGAAAAACTGTTTTTT. The V gene is TRBV5-1, the J gene TRBJ1-4, with D perhaps TRBD1 (5 bases). CDR1 SGHRS and CDR2 YFSETQ come from the germline V gene. The CDR3 runs 14 residues. The V end lost 4 bases, the J end lost 8 bases, and 15 bases lay between the germline ends.

The chain carries TRBV6-5 and TRBJ1-5; D is possibly TRBD1 (5 bases). The CDR3 spans 13 residues. V was cut by 6 bases and J by 0 bases, with 6 bases left in between. Germline loops: CDR1 MNHEY, CDR2 SVGAGI. CDR3 in amino acids: CASRGASNQPQHF. The CDR3, as DNA: TGTGCCAGCAGAGGGGCTAGCAATCAGCCCCAGCATTTT.

The rearrangement uses TRBV11-1 and TRBJ2-7; 8 bases line up with TRBD1. The CDR3 length is 16 residues. V gave up 1 base and J gave up 2 bases; unmatched junction bases: 7. Germline V gene lookup returns CDR1 SGHAT and CDR2 FQDESV (reference sequence). DNA of the CDR3: TGTGCCAGCAGCTTAGTCCCGGACAGGGCCGCCTACGAGCAGTACTTC. Amino acids: CASSLVPDRAAYEQYF.

The chain couples TRBV6-6 to TRBJ2-1; D ambiguous. CDR3 length equals 13 residues. Germline V gives CDR1 MNHNY, CDR2 SVGAGI (reference sequence). Trimming stripped 10 bases from V and 4 bases from J, with 14 bases between. CDR3 nucleotide sequence: TGTGCCACCGCGGCTGACGCGTACAATGAGCAGTTCTTC. Protein: CATAADAYNEQFF.

This chain uses TRBV1 with TRBJ1-1; whether TRBD1, the table's D call, matches the DNA was not checked. TRBV1 is a pseudogene segment. This CDR3 contains 15 residues. CDR3 sequence reads: CTSSQDCSRATEAFF. The CDR3 bases are TGCACCAGCAGCCAAGATTGTAGCAGGGCCACTGAAGCTTTCTTT.

This chain uses TRBV28 with TRBJ2-7; TRBD2 is a possible D gene (6 bases). Per the germline V gene, CDR1 is MDHEN and CDR2 is SYDVKM. Trimming removed 7 bases at V and 3 bases at J, with 19 bases between. CDR3 length equals 15 residues. Written as DNA, the CDR3 is TGTGCCAGCACTGTTGGCGGACTAAAAAGCTACGAGCAGTACTTC. This translates into CASTVGGLKSYEQYF.

The chain couples TRBV19 to TRBJ2-3; 7 bases align to TRBD2. The CDR3 contains 16 residues. Germline CDR1 LNHDA, CDR2 SQIVND (reference sequence). J gave up 1 base and V 7 bases, and 11 bases lay outside the gene matches. This CDR3 reads CASKSRSTSGTDTQYF. The DNA of the CDR3 is TGTGCCAGTAAAAGTCGATCTACTAGCGGCACAGATACGCAGTATTTT. The full variable domain, its missing parts supplied by reference TRBV19 and TRBJ2-3, is DGGITQSPKYLFRKEGQNVTLSCEQNLNHDAMYWYRQDPGQGLRLIYYSQIVNDFQKGDIAEGYSVSREKKESFPLTVTSAQKNPTAFYLCASKSRSTSGTDTQYFGPGTRLTVL.

The chain has TRBV15 and TRBJ2-2; no definite D call. Trimming pared 0 bases from V and 1 base from J, leaving 6 bases between. The CDR3 has 15 amino acids. Germline assignment: CDR1 LNHNV and CDR2 YYDKDF (reference sequence). The CDR3 reads CATSRDWQNTGELFF. CDR3 sequence (DNA): TGTGCCACCAGCAGAGATTGGCAGAACACCGGGGAGCTGTTTTTT.

J is TRBJ2-7 and V is TRBV7-2; D possibly corresponds to TRBD1 (5 bases). Trimming shortened V by 5 bases and J by 4 bases, and 18 bases separated the two germline ends. Per germline, CDR1 SGHTA and CDR2 FQGNSA. The CDR3 covers 15 residues. This chain's CDR3 is CASSLTVSTLYEQYF. The CDR3 DNA is TGTGCCAGCAGCCTGACAGTCAGCACCCTTTACGAGCAGTACTTC. Full variable domain (rest looked up from reference TRBV7-2 and TRBJ2-7): GAGVSQSPSNKVTEKGKDVELRCDPISGHTALYWYRQSLGQGLEFLIYFQGNSAPDKSGLPSDRFSAERTGGSVSTLTIQRTQQEDSAVYLCASSLTVSTLYEQYFGPGTRLTVT.